Below, 11 T cell receptor beta chains from the same sample are listed, as sequenced in a study of blood T cell repertoires in COVID-19. TCRdb keeps only in-frame clones here, not all; method: immunoSEQ multiplex PCR. The table has 400,000 to 450,000 clones, around nine tenths seen once. Input material: peripheral blood. The receptors come from a middle-aged woman with COVID-19, enrolled during active disease.

The chain has TRBV19 and TRBJ2-1; D might be TRBD2 (7 bases). The CDR3 totals 16 residues. Germline V gives CDR1 LNHDA, CDR2 SQIVND (reference sequence). V shed 4 bases and J shed 5 bases, with 18 bases lying between them. The CDR3 sequence: CASSTRGGHIDNEQFF. CDR3 DNA sequence: TGTGCCAGTAGTACGAGGGGGGGGCATATTGACAATGAGCAGTTCTTC.

V and J are TRBV9 and TRBJ1-3, with unresolved D. The ends were cut back, 0 bases at V and 0 bases at J, with 7 bases in the middle. Germline CDR1 reads SGDLS; CDR2 reads YYNGEE. The CDR3 is 15 residues long. CDR3 sequence reads: CASSVEGSSGNTIYF. The CDR3 DNA sequence: TGTGCCAGCAGCGTAGAAGGGAGCTCTGGAAACACCATATATTTT.

The CDR3, as DNA: TGTGCCAGCAGCTTGACAGGTACAGCCTATAATTCACCCCTCCACTTT. It encodes CASSLTGTAYNSPLHF. The V gene is TRBV5-6, the J gene TRBJ1-6; D perhaps matches TRBD1 (5 bases). V lost 1 base and J lost 2, with 10 bases in between. CDR1 is SGHDT and CDR2 is YYEEEE in the germline V gene. CDR3 length equals 16 residues.

The CDR3 region has the DNA TGTGCCAGCAGCCCCGACAGGGCTTTTGGCTACACCTTC. This codes for CASSPDRAFGYTF. The chain uses TRBV11-2 and TRBJ1-2; 7 bases agree with TRBD1. This CDR3 region has 13 residues. Germline-derived CDR1 and CDR2 are SGHAT and FQNNGV. Trimming cost V 5 bases and J 7 bases; bases outside gene matches: 7.

The V and J genes are TRBV7-2 and TRBJ2-7, with a tentative D call TRBD1 (6 bases). This CDR3 is 16 amino acids long. Per germline, CDR1 SGHTA and CDR2 FQGNSA. V was shortened by 1 base and J by 6 bases, with 19 bases between the two germline ends. The CDR3 sequence: CASSLVVRGAPSEQYF. CDR3 sequence (DNA): TGTGCCAGCAGCTTAGTAGTCAGGGGAGCTCCTAGCGAGCAGTACTTC. Complete variable domain (other parts from reference TRBV7-2 and TRBJ2-7): GAGVSQSPSNKVTEKGKDVELRCDPISGHTALYWYRQSLGQGLEFLIYFQGNSAPDKSGLPSDRFSAERTGGSVSTLTIQRTQQEDSAVYLCASSLVVRGAPSEQYFGPGTRLTVT.

Only one count was recorded for this clone. The rearrangement uses TRBV7-9 and TRBJ2-7, with D unclear. The CDR3 is 13 residues long. V shed 1 base and J shed 6 bases, with 10 bases lying between them. Per the germline V gene, CDR1 is SEHNR and CDR2 is FQNEAQ (reference sequence). The CDR3 DNA is TGTGCCAGCAGCTTAGTCGGTACGAGCGAGCAGTACTTC. Translated: CASSLVGTSEQYF.

This clone was recorded once. The chain couples TRBV10-3 to TRBJ2-3; 11 nucleotides match TRBD2. J lost 4 bases, V lost 6 bases, and 9 bases had no gene match. There are 16 residues in the CDR3. The germline V gene encodes CDR1 ENHRY and CDR2 SYGVKD. CDR3 loop: CAIRLAGGPRADTQYF. CDR3 DNA sequence: TGTGCCATCAGATTAGCGGGGGGGCCTCGGGCAGATACGCAGTATTTT.

V is TRBV27 and J is TRBJ1-1, with unresolved D. This CDR3 spans 14 amino acids. Germline V gene sequence: CDR1 MNHEY, CDR2 SMNVEV (reference sequence). The germline V and J ends were trimmed by 1 base and 4 bases, with 10 bases remaining between them. CDR3 loop: CASSLLYRSTEAFF. The CDR3 nucleotides are TGTGCCAGCAGTTTATTATATCGGAGCACTGAAGCTTTCTTT.

The J gene is TRBJ2-1, the V gene TRBV27; 9 bases fit TRBD1. V shed 2 bases, J shed 4 bases, and the junction held 3 bases outside the gene matches. Per germline, CDR1 MNHEY and CDR2 SMNVEV (reference sequence). The CDR3 runs 15 residues. The CDR3: CASSLRQGVYNEQFF. CDR3 nucleotides: TGTGCCAGCAGTTTAAGACAGGGGGTTTACAATGAGCAGTTCTTC.

This clone was found once. V gene TRBV4-1 combines with J gene TRBJ2-6; 10 bases align to TRBD1. The CDR3 has 18 residues. Germline CDR1 MGHRA, CDR2 YSYEKL. J was trimmed by 2 bases and V by 0 bases; bases with no gene match: 4. The CDR3 loop is CASSQDDRGLAGANVLTF. The CDR3 DNA reads as TGCGCCAGCAGCCAAGACGACAGGGGGCTTGCTGGGGCCAACGTCCTGACTTTC.

CDR3 DNA: TGTGCCAGCAGCGAACAGGGATTGAGCAATCAGCCCCAGCATTTT. Its protein is CASSEQGLSNQPQHF. The chain links TRBV9 to TRBJ1-5; D may be TRBD1 (6 bases). Trimming pared 3 bases from V and 1 base from J, leaving 11 bases between. This CDR3 is built from 15 residues. Germline CDR1 is SGDLS and CDR2 is YYNGEE.